Following are 24 T cell receptor beta chains from one sample sequenced in a study of blood T cell repertoires in COVID-19. The data were produced by immunoSEQ multiplex PCR, yet TCRdb's version contains in-frame clones alone and is incomplete. The sample lists a few hundred thousand clones, roughly 90% seen once, with roughly 6.7% in the top ten. The sequencing sample was made of peripheral blood. The receptors were gathered from a man between 18 and 35 years old who had recovered from COVID-19.

This sequence joins TRBV9 and TRBJ1-1; 8 nucleotides agree with TRBD1. Unmatched junction bases numbered 6, after V lost 4 bases and J lost 4 bases. The CDR3 runs 14 residues. The germline V gene encodes CDR1 SGDLS and CDR2 YYNGEE. Here the CDR3 reads CASSQGAQGTEAFF. Here the CDR3 DNA reads TGTGCCAGCAGCCAGGGGGCGCAGGGCACTGAAGCTTTCTTT.

This chain joins TRBV18 and TRBJ2-6, with a tentative D call TRBD1 (5 bases). The V and J ends lost 6 bases and 5 bases respectively, with 14 bases between them. There are 15 residues in the CDR3. The germline CDR1 and CDR2 sequences are KGHSH and LQKENI. CDR3 bases: TGTGCCAGCTCTCCCGACAGACAGAGGGCCAACGTCCTGACTTTC. Protein sequence: CASSPDRQRANVLTF.

This clone was seen once. V usage is TRBV4-3 and J usage is TRBJ1-4; D perhaps matches TRBD1 (5 bases). The CDR3 is made up of 16 amino acids. V dropped 0 bases and J dropped 5 bases, with 13 bases sitting between them. Germline CDR1 is LGHNA and CDR2 is YSLEER. The CDR3 loop is CASSQDRRGGNEKLFF. The DNA of the CDR3 is TGCGCCAGCAGCCAAGATAGAAGGGGAGGAAATGAAAAACTGTTTTTT.

The V gene is TRBV5-1, the J gene TRBJ2-7; 7 bases map to TRBD1. From germline, CDR1 is SGHRS and CDR2 YFSETQ. The trim removed 9 bases at V and 0 bases at J, leaving 12 bases unmatched. The CDR3 sequence is 15 residues long. The CDR3, as DNA: TGCGCCACTAGAGAGGGGGCTATAAACTCCTACGAGCAGTACTTC. As protein: CATREGAINSYEQYF.

V usage is TRBV6-5 and J usage is TRBJ2-7, with a possible D match to TRBD1 (6 bases). The V end lost 5 bases, the J end lost 3 bases, and 17 bases lay between the germline ends. Germline V CDR1 and CDR2: MNHEY, SVGAGI. The CDR3 is 15 residues long. DNA for the CDR3: TGTGCCAGCAGTCCCCACGGACAGCCACGCTACGAGCAGTACTTC. Translated: CASSPHGQPRYEQYF.

The CDR3 nucleotides read TGTGCCAGCACTCAGGGTGGTAAGGGGGCGCAGTATTTT. Amino acid sequence: CASTQGGKGAQYF. The J gene is TRBJ2-3, the V gene TRBV7-3, with D possibly TRBD1 on 6 matching bases. Germline CDR1 reads SGHTA; CDR2 reads FQGTGA. V lost 7 bases, J lost 10 bases, and 18 bases lay in between. The CDR3 is 13 amino acids.

This clone was detected only once. The chain combines TRBV5-1 with TRBJ1-6; 7 bases agree with TRBD1. The junction had 3 bases not matched to a gene; V was cut back by 0 bases and J by 3 bases. Germline assignment: CDR1 SGHRS and CDR2 YFSETQ. The CDR3 runs 16 residues. The CDR3 loop reads CASSLVSGGYNSPLHF. The CDR3 DNA reads TGCGCCAGCAGCTTGGTGTCAGGGGGCTATAATTCACCCCTCCACTTT.

V gene TRBV30 combines with J gene TRBJ2-7; D may be TRBD2 (6 bases). Trimming shortened V by 0 bases and J by 1 base, and 10 bases separated the two germline ends. The CDR3 is 14 amino acids. The germline V gene has CDR1 GTSNPN and CDR2 SVGIG (reference sequence). The CDR3 reads CAWSVQEGSYEQYF. CDR3 nucleotides: TGTGCCTGGAGTGTACAGGAGGGGTCCTACGAGCAGTACTTC. The variable domain in full, with the rest retrieved from reference TRBV30 and TRBJ2-7, is SQTIHQWPATLVQPVGSPLSLECTVEGTSNPNLYWYRQAAGRGLQLLFYSVGIGQISSEVPQNLSASRPQDRQFILSSKKLLLSDSGFYLCAWSVQEGSYEQYFGPGTRLTVT.

The V call is TRBV7-2, the J call TRBJ2-5; D perhaps matches TRBD2 (5 bases). From germline, CDR1 is SGHTA and CDR2 FQGNSA. The V gene lost 5 bases and the J gene lost 0 bases, with 19 bases spanning the gap. The CDR3 covers 17 residues. The CDR3 DNA is TGTGCCAGCAGCGGAGGTGGCGTCAGGCTTAACCAAGAGACCCAGTACTTC. Translation: CASSGGGVRLNQETQYF.

This clone was found once. V usage is TRBV5-1 and J usage is TRBJ2-7; TRBD1 agrees at 8 bases. CDR3 size: 15 residues. Per the germline V gene, CDR1 is SGHRS and CDR2 is YFSETQ. The V segment lost 0 bases and the J segment 2 bases; nucleotides outside the gene matches: 4. CDR3 in DNA: TGCGCCAGCAGCTTGGGGACAGGGTCAGCCTACGAGCAGTACTTC. It codes for CASSLGTGSAYEQYF.

The V and J genes are TRBV7-8 and TRBJ2-1; 12 nucleotides match TRBD2. Germline V gives CDR1 SGHVS, CDR2 FQNEAQ. The CDR3 extends over 15 amino acids. V gave up 2 bases and J gave up 6 bases; unmatched junction bases: 2. The CDR3 spells CASSLLAGGPNEQFF. CDR3 nucleotide sequence: TGTGCCAGCAGCTTACTAGCGGGAGGGCCCAATGAGCAGTTCTTC.

The V gene is TRBV6-5, the J gene TRBJ1-2; possible D gene TRBD1, 5 bases. Trimming removed 6 bases from V and 3 bases from J, with 8 bases in between. The CDR3 contains 12 residues. Germline lookup yields CDR1 MNHEY and CDR2 SVGAGI. The CDR3 bases are TGTGCCAGCAGGGACACCTACTATGGCTACACCTTC. Translation: CASRDTYYGYTF.

The chain recombines TRBV6-1 with TRBJ2-5, with D possibly TRBD1 on 6 matching bases. The CDR3 covers 15 residues. Germline CDR1 is MNHNS and CDR2 is SASEGT. V was shortened by 1 base and J by 5 bases, with 14 bases between the two germline ends. CDR3: CASSEEGVSMETQYF. The DNA for the CDR3 is TGTGCCAGCAGTGAAGAGGGGGTTAGTATGGAGACCCAGTACTTC.

The chain carries TRBV2 and TRBJ1-6; the D is unclear. From germline, CDR1 is SNHLY and CDR2 FYNNEI. This CDR3 spans 13 amino acids. Between the trimmed V and J ends, which lost 3 bases and 10 bases, there was a span of 10 bases. CDR3 in DNA: TGTGCCAGCAGTGATTCGGCGGGATCACCCCTCCACTTT. This codes for CASSDSAGSPLHF. The full variable domain, completed using reference TRBV2 and TRBJ1-6, is EPEVTQTPSHQVTQMGQEVILRCVPISNHLYFYWYRQILGQKVEFLVSFYNNEISEKSEIFDDQFSVERPDGSNFTLKIRSTKLEDSAMYFCASSDSAGSPLHFGNGTRLTVT.

V is TRBV12-3 or TRBV12-4 and J is TRBJ1-2; D possibly corresponds to TRBD1 (6 bases). The CDR3 extends over 13 amino acids. Trimming cost V 5 bases and J 8 bases, with 15 bases left between them. The CDR3 reads CASSPDSGEGYTF. DNA for the CDR3: TGTGCCAGCAGTCCGGACAGTGGTGAGGGCTACACCTTC.

This chain links TRBV4-2 with TRBJ1-4, with 8 positions matching TRBD1. The length of the CDR3 is 15 residues. The junction had 4 bases not matched to a gene; V was cut back by 0 bases and J by 7 bases. The germline CDR1 and CDR2 sequences are LGHNA and YNFKEQ. CDR3 coding DNA: TGTGCCAGCAGCCAAGATAGGACAGGGAGTGAAAAACTGTTTTTT. It translates to CASSQDRTGSEKLFF.

The chain links TRBV14 to TRBJ1-6, with D perhaps matching TRBD1 (6 bases). V was cut by 2 bases and J by 8 bases, with 13 bases left in between. The CDR3 contains 15 residues. In germline, CDR1 is SGHDN, CDR2 FVKESK. DNA of the CDR3: TGTGCCAGCAGCCAACTGACAGGAAGAGATTCACCCCTCCACTTT. Its translation: CASSQLTGRDSPLHF. The whole variable domain, remainder taken from reference TRBV14 and TRBJ1-6, is EAGVTQFPSHSVIEKGQTVTLRCDPISGHDNLYWYRRVMGKEIKFLLHFVKESKQDESGMPNNRFLAERTGGTYSTLKVQPAELEDSGVYFCASSQLTGRDSPLHFGNGTRLTVT.

The chain recombines TRBV5-4 with TRBJ1-4, with 7 nucleotides matching TRBD1. The CDR3 covers 14 residues. Germline CDR1 is SGHNT and CDR2 is YYREEE (reference sequence). V gave up 2 bases and J gave up 6 bases; unmatched junction bases: 4. The CDR3 nucleotides read TGTGCCAGCAGCTTCCTCGGGACAGATGAAAAACTGTTTTTT. It specifies CASSFLGTDEKLFF.

This chain uses TRBV6-2 or TRBV6-3 with TRBJ2-1; 9 nucleotides agree with TRBD1. V gave up 6 bases and J gave up 10 bases; unmatched junction bases: 13. CDR1 and CDR2 from the germline V gene are MNHEY and SVGEGT. The CDR3 loop spans 15 amino acids. The CDR3 DNA follows: TGTGCCAGCAGCCCCCCGGCGGACAGGGGTGACGAGCAGTTCTTC. Protein product: CASSPPADRGDEQFF.

The chain combines TRBV13 with TRBJ2-1, with D possibly being TRBD2 (5 bases). The CDR3 has 13 residues. CDR1 PRHDT and CDR2 FYEKMQ come from the germline V gene (reference sequence). The V gene lost 0 bases and the J gene lost 6 bases, with 6 bases spanning the gap. For the CDR3, the DNA is TGTGCCAGCAGCTTAGGCCGGGGCAATGAGCAGTTCTTC. Translation: CASSLGRGNEQFF.

The rearrangement joins TRBV27 to TRBJ2-7; D is undetermined. The CDR3 length is 13 residues. From germline, CDR1 is MNHEY and CDR2 SMNVEV (reference sequence). V was pared by 5 bases and J by 2 bases, with 10 bases between. For the CDR3, the DNA is TGTGCCAGCAGTCCAACTTCCACCTACGAGCAGTACTTC. It codes for CASSPTSTYEQYF.

The V call is TRBV15, the J call TRBJ1-1; TRBD1 aligns across 8 bases. Germline CDR1 LNHNV, CDR2 YYDKDF (reference sequence). The CDR3 is made up of 15 amino acids. With 3 bases clipped from V and 4 bases from J, the junction kept 7 bases outside the gene matches. The CDR3 loop is CATSRETGGPTEAFF. The CDR3 DNA reads as TGTGCCACCAGCAGGGAAACAGGGGGGCCCACTGAAGCTTTCTTT.

The rearrangement links TRBV6-6 to TRBJ2-1; D remains ambiguous. This CDR3 is built from 13 residues. From germline, CDR1 is MNHNY and CDR2 SVGAGI (reference sequence). V was cut by 0 bases and J by 8 bases, with 8 bases left in between. Written as DNA, the CDR3 is TGTGCCAGCAGTTACTCTGTCGTCGATGAGCAGTTCTTC. This codes for CASSYSVVDEQFF.

The chain has TRBV7-8 and TRBJ1-5; 7 nucleotides match TRBD1. Germline CDR1 reads SGHVS; CDR2 reads FQNEAQ. V dropped 5 bases and J dropped 6; count of bases not matched to a gene: 4. The CDR3 runs 13 residues. The CDR3 DNA follows: TGTGCCAGCAGCCAACAGGGGTCTCAGCCCCAGCATTTT. It codes for CASSQQGSQPQHF.